What follows are 31 T cell receptor beta chains derived from one specimen sequenced in a study of T cell changes during pregnancy in multiple sclerosis. Clones were read by immunoSEQ multiplex PCR, and TCRdb kept only the in-frame ones, dropping some. The repertoire holds some 47,000 clones, with 75% to 90% as singletons. The starting material was CD8+ T cells from peripheral blood mononuclear cells, obtained in the second trimester of pregnancy. These receptors all stem from a female donor with multiple sclerosis, enrolled in a pregnancy study.

V and J are TRBV9 and TRBJ1-2; the D gene is possibly TRBD1 (6 bases). Germline lookup yields CDR1 SGDLS and CDR2 YYNGEE. The CDR3 consists of 13 residues. V dropped 3 bases and J dropped 6 bases, with 12 bases sitting between them. The CDR3 DNA sequence: TGTGCCAGCAGCGGTGGACAGAATCATGGCTACACCTTC. It translates to CASSGGQNHGYTF. Based on the CDR3 plus reference TRBV9 and TRBJ1-2, the full variable domain is DSGVTQTPKHLITATGQRVTLRCSPRSGDLSVYWYQQSLDQGLQFLIQYYNGEERAKGNILERFSAQQFPDLHSELNLSSLELGDSALYFCASSGGQNHGYTFGSGTRLTVV.

The chain joins TRBV15 to TRBJ2-1; TRBD2 matches at 12 bases. Per the germline V gene, CDR1 is LNHNV and CDR2 is YYDKDF (reference sequence). V was clipped by 1 base and J by 5 bases; unmatched bases: 12. The CDR3 runs 19 residues. Written as DNA, the CDR3 is TGTGCCACCAGCAGAGTCCCGACCCTAGCGGGGGGGTGGAACAATGAGCAGTTCTTC. Its translation is CATSRVPTLAGGWNNEQFF. Combining the CDR3 with reference TRBV15 and TRBJ2-1 gives the whole variable domain DAMVIQNPRYQVTQFGKPVTLSCSQTLNHNVMYWYQQKSSQAPKLLFHYYDKDFNNEADTPDNFQSRRPNTSFCFLDIRSPGLGDTAMYLCATSRVPTLAGGWNNEQFFGPGTRLTVL.

The chain has TRBV9 and TRBJ2-1, with 13 bases aligning to TRBD2. V lost 3 bases to trimming and J lost 9 bases; unmatched junction nucleotides: 6. The CDR3 covers 15 residues. Germline V gene data show CDR1 as SGDLS and CDR2 as YYNGEE. CDR3 sequence: CASSETSGGWAEQFF. DNA of the CDR3: TGTGCCAGCAGCGAGACTAGCGGGGGGTGGGCTGAGCAGTTCTTC.

J is TRBJ2-1 and V is TRBV30, with 12 bases aligning to TRBD2. Germline V CDR1 and CDR2: GTSNPN, SVGIG (reference sequence). J gave up 7 bases and V 0 bases, and 4 bases lay outside the gene matches. The CDR3 runs 15 residues. This CDR3 reads CAWSVLAGGRNEQFF. CDR3 nucleotides: TGTGCCTGGAGTGTACTAGCGGGAGGCCGGAATGAGCAGTTCTTC.

The chain links TRBV19 to TRBJ1-1; a possible D gene is TRBD1 (5 bases). This CDR3 contains 14 residues. Germline CDR1 and CDR2: LNHDA and SQIVND (reference sequence). The V end was cut by 7 bases, the J end by 3 bases, with 15 bases between. The CDR3 is CASMVDWGDTEAFF. The CDR3 DNA reads as TGTGCCAGTATGGTAGACTGGGGGGACACTGAAGCTTTCTTT.

The chain recombines TRBV5-4 with TRBJ1-1; 10 bases are a match to TRBD1. With V trimmed by 9 bases and J by 6 bases, 8 bases remained unmatched. The CDR3 runs 13 residues. Germline V CDR1 and CDR2: SGHNT, YYREEE (reference sequence). The DNA of the CDR3 is TGTGCCACTATCGGGACAGGGGTGGCTGAAGCTTTCTTT. This gives the protein CATIGTGVAEAFF.

The sample holds one count of this clone. The chain employs TRBV2 and TRBJ1-1; D may be TRBD1 (5 bases). The CDR3 extends over 13 amino acids. Germline V CDR1 and CDR2: SNHLY, FYNNEI. V shed 9 bases and J shed 0 bases, with 11 bases lying between them. Written as DNA, the CDR3 is TGTGCCAGACTCCAGGGCGTGAACACTGAAGCTTTCTTT. It translates to CARLQGVNTEAFF. The variable domain in full, with the rest retrieved from reference TRBV2 and TRBJ1-1, is EPEVTQTPSHQVTQMGQEVILRCVPISNHLYFYWYRQILGQKVEFLVSFYNNEISEKSEIFDDQFSVERPDGSNFTLKIRSTKLEDSAMYFCARLQGVNTEAFFGQGTRLTVV.

The gene calls are TRBV30 and TRBJ2-5; TRBD2 is a possible D gene (5 bases). The length of the CDR3 is 15 residues. V lost 2 bases and J 4 bases, leaving 17 bases between the germline ends. Looked up from germline, CDR1 is GTSNPN and CDR2 is SVGIG (reference sequence). The CDR3 DNA reads TGTGCCTGGAGTACCCTCCGGGGAACGAGAGAGACCCAGTACTTC. This gives the protein CAWSTLRGTRETQYF.

V usage is TRBV7-9 and J usage is TRBJ2-7, with D maybe TRBD1 (6 bases). This CDR3 has 14 amino acids. The germline V and J ends were trimmed by 5 bases and 3 bases, with 14 bases remaining between them. Germline V gene data show CDR1 as SEHNR and CDR2 as FQNEAQ (reference sequence). CDR3 DNA: TGTGCCAGCAGCCCACAGGGATATAACTACGAGCAGTACTTC. Translation: CASSPQGYNYEQYF.

The chain links TRBV6-1 to TRBJ1-1; possibly TRBD1 for D (6 bases). The CDR3 runs 15 residues. CDR1 is MNHNS, CDR2 SASEGT, per germline. V was cut by 2 bases and J by 4 bases, with 14 bases left in between. The CDR3 sequence is CASSETGQLGTEAFF. DNA for the CDR3: TGTGCCAGCAGTGAAACTGGACAGTTGGGCACTGAAGCTTTCTTT.

The CDR3 DNA reads TGTGCCTGTACAATGGGCAGCTCCTACGAGCAGTACTTC. Its protein product is CACTMGSSYEQYF. This chain links TRBV7-2 with TRBJ2-7, with D uncertain. The germline CDR1 and CDR2 sequences are SGHTA and FQGNSA. This CDR3 has 13 residues. V was cut by 11 bases and J by 0 bases, with 14 bases left in between.

This sequence joins TRBV29-1 and TRBJ2-5, with 9 bases matching TRBD2. V lost 3 bases, J lost 5 bases, and 7 bases stayed unmatched. CDR1 is SQVTM and CDR2 is ANQGSEA in the germline V gene. CDR3 size: 14 residues. The CDR3 region has the DNA TGCAGCGTTGAGCTGGCGGGGGGGCCTGAGACCCAGTACTTC. Translated, it gives CSVELAGGPETQYF.

The chain has TRBV10-3 and TRBJ2-6; a weak D match, TRBD1 (6 bases). CDR1 and CDR2 (germline): ENHRY, SYGVKD. The CDR3 spans 15 residues. V lost 10 bases to trimming and J lost 2 bases, with 15 bases between them. The CDR3 sequence: CATVDRGAGANVLTF. In DNA, the CDR3 is TGTGCCACCGTGGACAGAGGAGCTGGGGCCAACGTCCTGACTTTC.

J is TRBJ1-1 and V is TRBV29-1; 9 positions agree with TRBD1. V lost 6 bases to trimming and J lost 5 bases; unmatched junction nucleotides: 7. Germline assignment: CDR1 SQVTM and CDR2 ANQGSEA. CDR3 size: 13 residues. The CDR3 sequence is CSVWTGEGTEAFF. In DNA form, the CDR3 reads TGCAGCGTCTGGACAGGGGAGGGAACTGAAGCTTTCTTT.

V usage is TRBV19 and J usage is TRBJ1-2; D possibly corresponds to TRBD1 (5 bases). The CDR3 loop spans 14 amino acids. Trimming stripped 9 bases from V and 4 bases from J, with 18 bases between. Per the germline V gene, CDR1 is LNHDA and CDR2 is SQIVND (reference sequence). CDR3 region: CASSAGARAYGYTF. The DNA of the CDR3 is TGTGCCAGCTCCGCCGGAGCCAGGGCCTATGGCTACACCTTC.

There are a few counts of this clone. The chain uses TRBV27 and TRBJ2-7, with D possibly being TRBD2 (6 bases). The CDR3 consists of 15 residues. Germline lookup yields CDR1 MNHEY and CDR2 SMNVEV (reference sequence). The ends were cut back, 3 bases at V and 0 bases at J, with 12 bases in the middle. The CDR3 region has the DNA TGTGCCAGCAGTTTGAGTAGCGGAAGCTCCTACGAGCAGTACTTC. It codes for CASSLSSGSSYEQYF.

The chain joins TRBV6-1 to TRBJ1-2; D gene uncertain. Germline CDR1 reads MNHNS; CDR2 reads SASEGT. The CDR3 loop spans 13 amino acids. V dropped 1 base and J dropped 2 bases, with 5 bases sitting between them. Here the CDR3 DNA reads TGTGCCAGCAGTGAAGGGGCCAACTATGGCTACACCTTC. It yields the protein CASSEGANYGYTF.

This clone was seen a single time. The chain couples TRBV9 to TRBJ2-7; tentative D call: TRBD1 (5 bases). Trimming removed 4 bases at V and 2 bases at J, with 10 bases between. This CDR3 region has 13 residues. Per germline, CDR1 SGDLS and CDR2 YYNGEE. The CDR3 sequence: CASSPTTAYEQYF. The CDR3 DNA follows: TGTGCCAGCAGCCCGACGACAGCCTACGAGCAGTACTTC.

This clone occurred once. The rearrangement uses TRBV11-2 and TRBJ2-2; 9 nucleotides align to TRBD1. Germline-derived CDR1 and CDR2 are SGHAT and FQNNGV. Trimming took 6 bases from V and 3 from J; bases not matched to a gene: 14. The CDR3 extends over 18 amino acids. The CDR3 sequence is CASSNRDRERGYTGELFF. CDR3 in DNA: TGTGCCAGCAGTAACCGGGACAGGGAAAGGGGGTACACCGGGGAGCTGTTTTTT.

This chain joins TRBV30 and TRBJ1-5; the D is unclear. The CDR3 is 13 residues long. Germline V gene sequence: CDR1 GTSNPN, CDR2 SVGIG (reference sequence). V was pared by 2 bases and J by 7 bases, with 12 bases between. CDR3 coding DNA: TGTGCCTGGAGTCCGGACTTCGAACAGCCCCAGCATTTT. This encodes CAWSPDFEQPQHF.

The chain joins TRBV6-4 to TRBJ1-5; D gene ambiguous. V shed 3 bases and J shed 5 bases, with 14 bases lying between them. Germline CDR1 reads MRHNA; CDR2 reads SNTAGT. CDR3 length: 15 residues. CDR3 protein: CASSEYGGSDQPQHF. In DNA, the CDR3 is TGTGCCAGCAGTGAATACGGAGGGTCTGATCAGCCCCAGCATTTT.

The chain employs TRBV5-6 and TRBJ2-2; a weak D match, TRBD1 (5 bases). V lost 4 bases and J lost 4, with 11 bases in between. The CDR3 is made up of 14 amino acids. The germline gives CDR1 SGHDT, CDR2 YYEEEE. CDR3 nucleotide sequence: TGTGCCAGCAGCCCCGGACATATCACCGGGGAGCTGTTTTTT. Residues: CASSPGHITGELFF.

Here the CDR3 DNA reads TGTGCCAGTAGTACAGGGCGCACTGGAAACACCATATATTTT. Translated: CASSTGRTGNTIYF. The rearrangement joins TRBV19 to TRBJ1-3; maybe TRBD1 (5 bases). The CDR3 has 14 residues. CDR1 is LNHDA, CDR2 SQIVND, per germline (reference sequence). With 4 bases removed from V and 2 bases from J, the gap between germline ends came to 9 bases.

The V and J genes are TRBV6-1 and TRBJ2-1; a weak D match, TRBD2 (5 bases). The V end lost 9 bases, the J end lost 5 bases, and 5 bases lay between the germline ends. Germline V gene data show CDR1 as MNHNS and CDR2 as SASEGT. The CDR3 length is 10 residues. CDR3 sequence (DNA): TGTGCCAGTAGCGACAATGAGCAGTTCTTC. Translation: CASSDNEQFF.

The gene calls are TRBV30 and TRBJ1-2, with TRBD1 matching over 9 bases. The CDR3 contains 11 residues. CDR1 is GTSNPN and CDR2 is SVGIG in the germline V gene (reference sequence). V gave up 5 bases and J gave up 7 bases; unmatched junction bases: 2. CDR3 bases: TGTGCCTGGGACAGGGGGGGTGGCTACACCTTC. Encoded protein: CAWDRGGGYTF.

This clone was picked up one time. The CDR3 spells CASRSTVFGNEKLFF. The CDR3 nucleotides are TGTGCCAGCAGGTCGACAGTGTTTGGTAATGAAAAACTGTTTTTT. The chain couples TRBV6-6 to TRBJ1-4, with D possibly being TRBD1 (5 bases). V lost 6 bases, J lost 4 bases, and 15 bases lay in between. Germline loops: CDR1 MNHNY, CDR2 SVGAGI (reference sequence). The CDR3 runs 15 residues.

Only one count was recorded for this clone. V is TRBV5-4 and J is TRBJ2-7; 10 positions match TRBD1. Germline CDR1 is SGHNT and CDR2 is YYREEE (reference sequence). The CDR3 loop spans 14 amino acids. V lost 3 bases and J lost 2; bases outside the gene matches: 2. The CDR3 coding sequence is TGTGCCAGCAGCTGGGGACAGGGGACCTACGAGCAGTACTTC. This sequence encodes CASSWGQGTYEQYF.

The chain employs TRBV7-9 and TRBJ2-1; 9 positions agree with TRBD1. The CDR3 is 15 amino acids. Per the germline V gene, CDR1 is SEHNR and CDR2 is FQNEAQ (reference sequence). J gave up 8 bases and V 4 bases, and 9 bases lay outside the gene matches. CDR3 region: CASSSTGGLVDEQFF. CDR3 nucleotide sequence: TGTGCCAGCAGCTCGACAGGGGGACTCGTCGATGAGCAGTTCTTC.

The J gene is TRBJ2-1, the V gene TRBV15, with D perhaps TRBD2 (5 bases). The ends were cut back, 5 bases at V and 4 bases at J, with 27 bases in the middle. The CDR3 covers 19 residues. Germline V gene lookup returns CDR1 LNHNV and CDR2 YYDKDF (reference sequence). The CDR3 DNA sequence: TGTGCCACCAGCGGCGGGCCTACCGTCCGGATAGGATTATACAATGAGCAGTTCTTC. Its translation: CATSGGPTVRIGLYNEQFF. Combining the CDR3 with reference TRBV15 and TRBJ2-1 gives the whole variable domain DAMVIQNPRYQVTQFGKPVTLSCSQTLNHNVMYWYQQKSSQAPKLLFHYYDKDFNNEADTPDNFQSRRPNTSFCFLDIRSPGLGDTAMYLCATSGGPTVRIGLYNEQFFGPGTRLTVL.

The gene calls are TRBV5-6 and TRBJ1-1, with TRBD1 matching over 7 bases. The V gene end was trimmed by 4 bases and the J gene end by 4 bases; junction bases not matched to a gene: 10. Germline V lookup: CDR1 SGHDT, CDR2 YYEEEE. The CDR3 runs 15 residues. As DNA, the CDR3 is TGTGCCAGCAGCGACTACAGGGGAATAATCACTGAAGCTTTCTTT. Encoded protein: CASSDYRGIITEAFF.

The V call is TRBV11-2, the J call TRBJ2-7; TRBD2 agrees at 8 bases. The ends lost 1 base at V and 5 bases at J; junction bases unmatched: 7. Germline CDR1 and CDR2: SGHAT and FQNNGV. There are 15 residues in the CDR3. In DNA form, the CDR3 reads TGTGCCAGCAGCTTAGGGGGCGGGGGGTTCGACGAGCAGTACTTC. It is translated as CASSLGGGGFDEQYF.